The 20 T cell receptor beta chains in this list originate from one sample, sequenced in a study of blood T cell dynamics during melanoma immunotherapy. Sequencing used immunoSEQ multiplex PCR; TCRdb keeps in-frame clones, though not all of them. This repertoire shows fewer than 25,000 clones, nearly 90% found once; its top ten account for roughly 1.1%. Time point in this sample: pre-treatment baseline. The sequenced sample was blood, obtained from a patient treated with checkpoint blockade. The receptors originated from a human donor with melanoma.

The chain combines TRBV5-1 with TRBJ2-5; either TRBD1 or TRBD2 may supply D (5 bases each). Trimming removed 2 bases from V and 5 bases from J, with 16 bases in between. The CDR3 length is 15 residues. CDR1 is SGHRS, CDR2 YFSETQ, per germline. The CDR3 is CASSFLGTPRETQYF. CDR3 coding DNA: TGCGCCAGCAGCTTTTTGGGGACGCCAAGGGAGACCCAGTACTTC.

The V and J genes are TRBV9 and TRBJ2-6; TRBD1 matches 11 bases. J lost 2 bases, V lost 3 bases, and 1 base had no gene match. The CDR3 has 16 amino acids. CDR1 SGDLS and CDR2 YYNGEE come from the germline V gene. This CDR3 reads CASSADRGPGANVLTF. For the CDR3, the DNA is TGTGCCAGCAGCGCGGACAGGGGGCCTGGGGCCAACGTCCTGACTTTC.

The V call is TRBV30, the J call TRBJ1-4; D unresolved. Looked up from germline, CDR1 is GTSNPN and CDR2 is SVGIG (reference sequence). CDR3 size: 11 residues. Trimming took off 5 bases at V and 6 bases at J, with 7 bases between the two ends. The CDR3 loop is CAWQGYEKLFF. For the CDR3, the DNA is TGTGCCTGGCAAGGGTATGAAAAACTGTTTTTT.

V gene TRBV19 combines with J gene TRBJ2-1; D call uncertain. Deletions cut 5 bases from V and 0 bases from J, with 11 bases between. Germline V gives CDR1 LNHDA, CDR2 SQIVND (reference sequence). This CDR3 is 15 amino acids long. Here the CDR3 DNA reads TGTGCCAGTAGTCCGAACAAAGGCTCCTACAATGAGCAGTTCTTC. Protein product: CASSPNKGSYNEQFF. Supplemented by reference TRBV19 and TRBJ2-1, the full variable domain reads DGGITQSPKYLFRKEGQNVTLSCEQNLNHDAMYWYRQDPGQGLRLIYYSQIVNDFQKGDIAEGYSVSREKKESFPLTVTSAQKNPTAFYLCASSPNKGSYNEQFFGPGTRLTVL.

The rearrangement uses TRBV6-1 and TRBJ2-2; possible D gene TRBD1, 5 bases. V was pared by 8 bases and J by 1 base, with 11 bases between. This CDR3 region has 14 residues. Germline-derived CDR1 and CDR2 are MNHNS and SASEGT. CDR3 region: CASATGLNTGELFF. The CDR3 nucleotides are TGTGCCAGCGCTACAGGCCTGAACACCGGGGAGCTGTTTTTT.

CDR3 loop: CASSLGGTRSYEQYF. In DNA, the CDR3 is TGTGCCAGCAGCTTAGGGGGGACACGCTCCTACGAGCAGTACTTC. The rearrangement links TRBV11-2 to TRBJ2-5, with D maybe TRBD1 (6 bases). The J call could be wrong; TRBJ2-7 is a better fit for the DNA end. CDR3 size: 15 residues. The germline gives CDR1 SGHAT, CDR2 FQNNGV.

The chain is built from TRBV6-5 and TRBJ2-7, with 7 bases aligning to TRBD1. Germline CDR1 MNHEY, CDR2 SVGAGI. The ends lost 7 bases at V and 2 bases at J; junction bases unmatched: 11. There are 15 residues in the CDR3. The DNA of the CDR3 is TGTGCCAGCACCACTCAACAGGGGAGCACCTACGAGCAGTACTTC. It encodes CASTTQQGSTYEQYF.

This clone turned up a few times. The genes are TRBV6-5 and TRBJ1-2; possibly TRBD1 for D (6 bases). Germline CDR1 is MNHEY and CDR2 is SVGAGI. V was pared by 0 bases and J by 4 bases, with 6 bases between. The CDR3 runs 13 residues. CDR3 residues: CASSYSGAYGYTF. The CDR3 bases are TGTGCCAGCAGTTACTCGGGGGCCTATGGCTACACCTTC.

The chain joins TRBV5-4 to TRBJ1-2, with 7 bases lining up with TRBD1. Germline CDR1 reads SGHNT; CDR2 reads YYREEE (reference sequence). The length of the CDR3 is 14 residues. Unmatched junction bases numbered 6, after V lost 4 bases and J lost 3 bases. The CDR3 bases are TGTGCCAGCAGCCTTGGGACAGACCACTATGGCTACACCTTC. Its protein product is CASSLGTDHYGYTF.

This chain links TRBV6-5 with TRBJ2-5; the D gene is possibly TRBD2 (6 bases). This CDR3 contains 14 residues. The V gene lost 5 bases and the J gene lost 4 bases, with 14 bases spanning the gap. Germline V gene data show CDR1 as MNHEY and CDR2 as SVGAGI. CDR3 loop: CASSLAWGVETQYF. CDR3 nucleotide sequence: TGTGCCAGCAGTCTCGCTTGGGGGGTAGAGACCCAGTACTTC.

This rearrangement joins TRBV2 to TRBJ2-2, with 10 positions matching TRBD1. CDR1 is SNHLY, CDR2 FYNNEI, per germline. This CDR3 comprises 18 residues. The V and J ends lost 3 bases and 0 bases, in that order; junction bases with no gene match: 7. The CDR3 loop is CASSDPGQGLSNTGELFF. Here the CDR3 DNA reads TGTGCCAGCAGTGACCCGGGACAGGGGCTATCGAACACCGGGGAGCTGTTTTTT.

The rearrangement uses TRBV27 and TRBJ2-2; possible D gene TRBD2, 6 bases. Per germline, CDR1 MNHEY and CDR2 SMNVEV (reference sequence). This CDR3 is 16 amino acids long. Trimming cost V 5 bases and J 0 bases, with 13 bases left between them. CDR3 nucleotides: TGTGCCAGCAGTCCGACGGGAGTTGCGAACACCGGGGAGCTGTTTTTT. Its protein is CASSPTGVANTGELFF.

V and J are TRBV7-6 and TRBJ1-5; maybe TRBD1 (6 bases). V lost 5 bases and J lost 4, with 12 bases in between. Looked up from germline, CDR1 is SGHVS and CDR2 is FNYEAQ. The CDR3 is 14 amino acids. The CDR3 protein is CASSPGQFNQPQHF. The CDR3 nucleotides are TGTGCCAGCAGCCCCGGACAGTTTAATCAGCCCCAGCATTTT.

The chain combines TRBV7-3 with TRBJ2-5; perhaps TRBD1 as D (6 bases). Deletions cut 0 bases from V and 2 bases from J, with 10 bases between. The germline gives CDR1 SGHTA, CDR2 FQGTGA. The CDR3 consists of 15 residues. The CDR3 DNA is TGTGCCAGCAGCTTAACCGGACAGAGACAAGAGACCCAGTACTTC. It encodes CASSLTGQRQETQYF.

V usage is TRBV5-1 and J usage is TRBJ2-6; possibly TRBD1 or TRBD2 for D (5 bases each). V lost 0 bases and J 0 bases, leaving 10 bases between the germline ends. Germline V CDR1 and CDR2: SGHRS, YFSETQ. This CDR3 contains 17 residues. The CDR3 reads CASSLGGRTSGANVLTF. The DNA for the CDR3 is TGCGCCAGCAGCTTGGGGGGACGGACCTCTGGGGCCAACGTCCTGACTTTC. The full variable domain, completed using reference TRBV5-1 and TRBJ2-6, is KAGVTQTPRYLIKTRGQQVTLSCSPISGHRSVSWYQQTPGQGLQFLFEYFSETQRNKGNFPGRFSGRQFSNSRSEMNVSTLELGDSALYLCASSLGGRTSGANVLTFGAGSRLTVL.

This clone was seen just once. The chain links TRBV6-1 to TRBJ2-6; no firm D call. The CDR3 covers 16 residues. V lost 2 bases to trimming and J lost 0 bases, with 8 bases between them. Germline CDR1 and CDR2: MNHNS and SASEGT. CDR3 sequence: CASSELRSSGANVLTF. CDR3 nucleotide sequence: TGTGCCAGCAGTGAACTGAGGAGCTCTGGGGCCAACGTCCTGACTTTC.

This chain connects TRBV2 to TRBJ2-7; 8 bases fit TRBD2. The junction had 9 bases not matched to a gene; V was cut back by 6 bases and J by 5 bases. CDR3 length: 14 residues. Looked up from germline, CDR1 is SNHLY and CDR2 is FYNNEI. The CDR3, as DNA: TGTGCCAGCAGCTTCAGCGGGAGCAGGAACGAGCAGTACTTC. Its translation: CASSFSGSRNEQYF.

The V call is TRBV11-3, the J call TRBJ2-7; 11 bases fit TRBD1. Germline loops: CDR1 SGHNT, CDR2 YENEEA. The CDR3 length is 15 residues. V was pared by 0 bases and J by 6 bases, with 4 bases of the junction left unmatched. This CDR3 reads CASSLDLGQGAEQYF. CDR3 bases: TGTGCCAGCAGCTTAGATCTCGGACAGGGGGCCGAGCAGTACTTC. Full variable domain (rest looked up from reference TRBV11-3 and TRBJ2-7): EAGVVQSPRYKIIEKKQPVAFWCNPISGHNTLYWYLQNLGQGPELLIRYENEEAVDDSQLPKDRFSAERLKGVDSTLKIQPAELGDSAVYLCASSLDLGQGAEQYFGPGTRLTVT.

CDR3 region: CASGTGTGPGELFF. The DNA for the CDR3 is TGTGCTAGTGGGACCGGGACAGGGCCCGGGGAGCTGTTTTTT. The chain employs TRBV12-5 and TRBJ2-2, with 9 positions matching TRBD1. Germline V gene lookup returns CDR1 LGHNT and CDR2 FRNRAP. After removal of 6 bases from V and 6 bases from J, the junction contained 5 bases not matched to a gene. The CDR3 is made up of 14 amino acids.

This rearrangement joins TRBV7-3 to TRBJ2-1, with 9 bases identical to TRBD1. Losses at the gene ends were 4 bases for V and 4 bases for J; bases not matched to a gene: 8. The length of the CDR3 is 16 residues. Germline CDR1 reads SGHTA; CDR2 reads FQGTGA. The CDR3 DNA sequence: TGTGCCAGCAGCTCCACCCCCGGGACAGGGTACAATGAGCAGTTCTTC. Its protein is CASSSTPGTGYNEQFF.